This is a list of T cell receptor beta chains from one sample in a study of cytomegalovirus exposure and HLA in healthy donors. Assay used: immunoSEQ multiplex PCR; TCRdb lists only in-frame clones, some missing. The sample comprises 120,000 to 150,000 clones, 90% to 95% of which are singletons, and about 0.7% rests with the top ten. The material sequenced was PBMCs. These receptors all come from a young man in good health and CMV-seronegative. CDR3s include the opening cysteine and the closing phenylalanine or tryptophan.

>TRBV29-1
CSVDYGSLDTQYF
>TRBV7-9
CASSLFGRPTSGRRETQYF
>TRBV18
CASSTLDRGPETQYF
>TRBV4-2
CASSQGDYYEQYF
>TRBV15
CATSGGTSGGRETQYF
>TRBV5-1
CASSGLQGYEQYF
>TRBV7-2
CASSARTGDTQYF
>TRBV4-2
CASSQDDRGTNTEAFF
>TRBV19
CASSIRGKPLPANTGELFF
>TRBV7-2
CASRGGQDNQPQHF
>TRBV7-6
CASSLDRGLSPLHF
>TRBV19
CASSMSVYYGYTF
>TRBV7-2
CASSLGNRVGSPLHF
>TRBV6-4
CASSDHGGALYGYTF
>TRBV13
CASSRGQGQGGYTF
>TRBV2
CASSGPAGLNTEAFF
>TRBV11-1
CASSWTGSSTGELFF
>TRBV7-8
CASSPVDRLMNTEAFF
>TRBV27
CASSSARTGRIEKLFF
>TRBV5-8
CASRVLAGVSNEQFF
>TRBV28
CASSLLGTSGNTGELFF
>TRBV2
CASSRSAGTGRLLANEKLFF
>TRBV7-8
CASRLEGSRPDTQYF
>TRBV30
CAWSKGLAGEREQFF
>TRBV30
CAWNVSAGVGEQYF
>TRBV28
CASSLIRGLGNTEAFF
>TRBV4-1
CASSQERSGNQPQHF
>TRBV27
CASSFPGNEKLFF
>TRBV9
CASTPGGGRAGSTDTQYF